A selection of T cell receptor beta chains follows, all from one sample in a study of STAT5B mutations in CD4+ large granular lymphocyte leukemia. Clones were read by immunoSEQ multiplex PCR, and TCRdb kept only the in-frame ones, dropping some. The sample carries some 40,000 clones, roughly 84% recorded once. The specimen sequenced was CD4+ T cells from blood buffy coats. Every receptor here comes from a human donor in good health. Each CDR3 is given with its conserved first and last residue. Fields, in order: V gene, clone size, J gene, D gene, CDR3 DNA, CDR3 protein. A D gene is named only where the DNA matches it firmly. A row's size may be missing; if present it is once, few, many or a size class.

TRBV6-6,NA,TRBJ2-5,TRBD2,TGTGCCAGCCTACGGGGGGGGGAAGAGACCCAGTACTTC,CASLRGGEETQYF
TRBV7-2,NA,TRBJ1-2,NA,TGTGCCAGCAGCTTCAGCACTCTAAACTATGGCTACACCTTC,CASSFSTLNYGYTF
TRBV30,NA,TRBJ2-2,NA,TGTGCCTGGAGTGATCCTAACACCGGGGAGCTGTTTTTT,CAWSDPNTGELFF
TRBV10-2,few,TRBJ1-5,NA,TGCGCCAGCAGCGGGCCTGGGTCCTCCCAGCCCCAGCATTTT,CASSGPGSSQPQHF
TRBV4-3,NA,TRBJ2-1,NA,TGCGCCAGCAGCCAAGAGGTCCACACCAATGAGCAGTTCTTC,CASSQEVHTNEQFF
TRBV19,NA,TRBJ1-3,NA,TGTGCCAGTAGTTTGAAGGTCTCTGGAAACACCATATATTTT,CASSLKVSGNTIYF
TRBV7-8,NA,TRBJ2-1,TRBD2,TGTGCCAGCAGCTCGTCTAGCGGGGACTACAATGAGCAGTTCTTC,CASSSSSGDYNEQFF
TRBV27,NA,TRBJ1-6,TRBD1,TGTGCCAGCAGTCCACATGTCGACAGGGGCTATAATTCACCCCTCCACTTT,CASSPHVDRGYNSPLHF
TRBV15,NA,TRBJ1-1,NA,TGTGCCACCAGCAGAGATATCCACGTGAACACTGAAGCTTTCTTT,CATSRDIHVNTEAFF
TRBV20-1,NA,TRBJ2-3,NA,TGCAGTGCTATACGAGTTAATACGCAGTATTTT,CSAIRVNTQYF
TRBV9,once,TRBJ2-7,NA,TGTGCCAGCGCCCCTGTAGGGGATGGCTACGAGCAGTACTTC,CASAPVGDGYEQYF
TRBV7-9,NA,TRBJ1-1,NA,TGTGCCAGCAGCCGTGGAACCACTGAAGCTTTCTTT,CASSRGTTEAFF
TRBV27,NA,TRBJ1-2,NA,TGTGCCAGCAGTCCCGAGCACCAGAACTATGGCTACACCTTC,CASSPEHQNYGYTF
TRBV7-2,NA,TRBJ2-7,NA,TGTGCCAGCAGCTTAGCCACCATCTACGAGCAGTACTTC,CASSLATIYEQYF
TRBV27,NA,TRBJ2-7,NA,TGTGCCAGCAGTTTAGGTCGGGGAAACTCCTACGAGCAGTACTTC,CASSLGRGNSYEQYF
TRBV4-1,few,TRBJ1-4,NA,TGCGCCAGCAGCCAAGCTAGTGTTAGTGAAAAACTGTTTTTT,CASSQASVSEKLFF
TRBV28,NA,TRBJ2-7,NA,TGTGCCAGCAGTTTATCCAGGGAGAAGTACTTC,CASSLSREKYF
TRBV2,NA,TRBJ2-3,NA,TGTGCCAGCAGTAGAGTGACAGCCACAGATACGCAGTATTTT,CASSRVTATDTQYF
TRBV29-1,NA,TRBJ2-5,TRBD1,TGCAGCGTTGAGCAGCAGGGGGCTAGAGAGACCCAGTACTTC,CSVEQQGARETQYF
TRBV30,once,TRBJ1-1,NA,TGTGCCTGGACCTTGGAACACCAAAGGAACACTGAAGCTTTCTTT,CAWTLEHQRNTEAFF
TRBV5-1,once,TRBJ1-5,NA,TGCGCCAGCAGCTTGGGTTGGCCCATTAGCAATCAGCCCCAGCATTTT,CASSLGWPISNQPQHF
TRBV28,NA,TRBJ1-1,NA,TGTGCCAGCAGTTCACTGACAGCGTATCGCACTGAAGCTTTCTTT,CASSSLTAYRTEAFF
TRBV5-4,NA,TRBJ1-6,NA,TGTGCCAGCAGCACTGAGCCCGTCCGGTCACCCCTCCACTTT,CASSTEPVRSPLHF
TRBV30,NA,TRBJ2-5,TRBD2,TGTGCCTGGAGTGTCCAGCGGGAGTCTGAGACCCAGTACTTC,CAWSVQRESETQYF
TRBV19,NA,TRBJ1-6,NA,TGTGCCAGTAGTATGGCCCACGGATTCGGGGATTCACCCCTCCACTTT,CASSMAHGFGDSPLHF
TRBV25-1,NA,TRBJ2-1,TRBD2,TGTGCCAGCAGTGAATCCTCATCGGGGGGGCGGAATGAGCAGTTCTTC,CASSESSSGGRNEQFF
TRBV6-9,NA,TRBJ1-2,TRBD1,TGTGCCAGCAGGACGAAACAGGGGGCAGGGGGCGGCTACACCTTC,CASRTKQGAGGGYTF
TRBV5-4,NA,TRBJ1-1,NA,TGTGCCAGCAGCTTGGATCTGCTGAACACTGAAGCTTTCTTT,CASSLDLLNTEAFF
TRBV5-7,NA,TRBJ1-5,NA,TGTGCCAGCAGCTGGGTCCTCAAGCAGGGTAATCAGCCCCAGCATTTT,CASSWVLKQGNQPQHF
TRBV2,NA,TRBJ2-1,TRBD2,TGTGCCAGCAGACGGACTAGCGGGGGGTACAATGAGCAGTTCTTC,CASRRTSGGYNEQFF
TRBV2,few,TRBJ1-1,NA,TGTGCCAGCGCGGACCAGGGGTGGACTGAAGCTTTCTTT,CASADQGWTEAFF
TRBV19,few,TRBJ2-7,NA,TGTGCCAGTAGTCGCTTGGACGAGCAGTACTTC,CASSRLDEQYF
TRBV7-2,NA,TRBJ1-2,NA,TGTGCCAGCAGCTTAGGGTCAGGTGGCTATGGCTACACCTTC,CASSLGSGGYGYTF
TRBV29-1,few,TRBJ1-5,NA,TGCAGCGTTGACAGGGTTGCACAGCCCCAGCATTTT,CSVDRVAQPQHF
TRBV19,NA,TRBJ1-2,NA,TGTGCCAGTAGAATGGGCGGGGGGCTCTATGGCTACACCTTC,CASRMGGGLYGYTF
TRBV6-5,once,TRBJ2-7,NA,TGTGCCAGCAGTTACGGATCAATGGGCTACGAGCAGTACTTC,CASSYGSMGYEQYF
TRBV6-6,NA,TRBJ1-4,TRBD1,TGTGCCAGCAGTTCCCGGGACAGGGGCACGGAAAAACTGTTTTTT,CASSSRDRGTEKLFF
TRBV30,few,TRBJ1-6,TRBD1,TGTGCCTGGAGTCGGACAGGGAGTTCACCCCTCCACTTT,CAWSRTGSSPLHF
TRBV9,NA,TRBJ2-5,NA,TGTGCCAGCAGCGTAGCCCCAGGTCGCCAAGAGACCCAGTACTTC,CASSVAPGRQETQYF
TRBV6-5,NA,TRBJ2-3,TRBD2,TGTGCCAGCAAACTAGCGGGAGCTAGCACAGATACGCAGTATTTT,CASKLAGASTDTQYF
TRBV5-5,NA,TRBJ1-1,NA,TGTGCCAGCAGCTTGGACAACACTGAAGCTTTCTTT,CASSLDNTEAFF